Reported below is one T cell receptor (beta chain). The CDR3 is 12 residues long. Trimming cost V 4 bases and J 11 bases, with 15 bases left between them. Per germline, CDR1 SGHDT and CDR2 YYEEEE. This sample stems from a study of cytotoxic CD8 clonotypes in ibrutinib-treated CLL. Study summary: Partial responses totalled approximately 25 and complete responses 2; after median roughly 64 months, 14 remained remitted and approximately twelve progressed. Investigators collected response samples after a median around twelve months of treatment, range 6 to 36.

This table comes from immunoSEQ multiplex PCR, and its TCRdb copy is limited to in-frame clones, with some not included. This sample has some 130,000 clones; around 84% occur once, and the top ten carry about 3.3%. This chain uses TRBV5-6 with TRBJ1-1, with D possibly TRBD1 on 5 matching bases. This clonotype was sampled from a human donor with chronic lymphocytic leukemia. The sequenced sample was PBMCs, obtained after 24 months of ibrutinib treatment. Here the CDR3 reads CASSIVSGGAFF. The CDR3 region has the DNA TGTGCCAGCAGCATCGTCTCGGGGGGTGCTTTCTTT.